Sequencing of this T cell receptor (beta chain) was carried out in a study of blood T cell repertoires in COVID-19. Across the whole study: T cells, B-cell-depleted T cells, or PBMCs supplied cDNA or gDNA.

V was trimmed by 2 bases and J by 2 bases, leaving 8 bases between them. CDR1 and CDR2 (germline): SGHDT, YYEEEE. The CDR3 spans 13 residues. Method: immunoSEQ multiplex PCR; TCRdb's copy keeps in-frame clones and lacks some. Here the sample spans hundreds of thousands of clones, 85% to 90% being singletons. Sequencing used peripheral blood. The rearrangement joins TRBV5-6 to TRBJ2-7; no definite D call. The receptor was derived from a man aged 45-65 years with acute or convalescent COVID-19. CDR3 nucleotides: TGTGCCAGCAGCTTTCGTGCGGCCTACGAGCAGTACTTC. As protein: CASSFRAAYEQYF. Supplemented by reference TRBV5-6 and TRBJ2-7, the full variable domain reads DAGVTQSPTHLIKTRGQQVTLRCSPKSGHDTVSWYQQALGQGPQFIFQYYEEEERQRGNFPDRFSGHQFPNYSSELNVNALLLGDSALYLCASSFRAAYEQYFGPGTRLTVT.